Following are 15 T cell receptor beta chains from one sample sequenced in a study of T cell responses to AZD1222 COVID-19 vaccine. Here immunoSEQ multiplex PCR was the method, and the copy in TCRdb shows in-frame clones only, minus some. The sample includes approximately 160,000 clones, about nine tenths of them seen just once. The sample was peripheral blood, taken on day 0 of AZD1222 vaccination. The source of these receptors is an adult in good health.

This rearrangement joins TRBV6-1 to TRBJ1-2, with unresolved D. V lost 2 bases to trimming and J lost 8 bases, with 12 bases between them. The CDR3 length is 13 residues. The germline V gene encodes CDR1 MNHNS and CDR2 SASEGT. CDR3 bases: TGTGCCAGCAGTGAAAGTTCAGGAGGCGGCTACACCTTC. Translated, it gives CASSESSGGGYTF.

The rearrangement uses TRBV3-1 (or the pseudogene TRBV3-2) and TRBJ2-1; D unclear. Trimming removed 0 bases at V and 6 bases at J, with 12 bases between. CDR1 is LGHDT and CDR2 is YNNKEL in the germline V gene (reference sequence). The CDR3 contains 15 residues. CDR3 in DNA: TGTGCCAGCAGCCAAGAAGCAACGCCGCCCAATGAGCAGTTCTTC. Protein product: CASSQEATPPNEQFF.

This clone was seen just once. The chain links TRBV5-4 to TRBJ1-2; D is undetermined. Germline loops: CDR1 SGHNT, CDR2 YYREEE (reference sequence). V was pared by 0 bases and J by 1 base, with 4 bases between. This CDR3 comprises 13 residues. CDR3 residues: CASSLDNNYGYTF. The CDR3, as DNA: TGTGCCAGCAGCTTGGACAATAACTATGGCTACACCTTC.

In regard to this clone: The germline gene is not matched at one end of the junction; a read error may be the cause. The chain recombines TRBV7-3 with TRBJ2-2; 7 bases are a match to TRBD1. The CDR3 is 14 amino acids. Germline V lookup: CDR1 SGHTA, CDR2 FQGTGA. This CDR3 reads CASSLTGDTGELFF. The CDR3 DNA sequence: TGTGCCAGCAGTTTAACAGGGGACACCGGGGAGCTGTTTTTT. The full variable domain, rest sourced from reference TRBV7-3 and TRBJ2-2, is GAGVSQTPSNKVTEKGKYVELRCDPISGHTALYWYRQSLGQGPEFLIYFQGTGAADDSGLPNDRFFAVRPEGSVSTLKIQRTERGDSAVYLCASSLTGDTGELFFGEGSRLTVL.

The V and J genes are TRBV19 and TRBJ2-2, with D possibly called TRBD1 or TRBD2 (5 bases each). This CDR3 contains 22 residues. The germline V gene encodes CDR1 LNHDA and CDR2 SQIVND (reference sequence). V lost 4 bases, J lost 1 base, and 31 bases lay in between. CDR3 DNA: TGTGCCAGTAGTACCCGCACCGGGACGCACCCTTCGCGAGGCCTGAACACCGGGGAGCTGTTTTTT. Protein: CASSTRTGTHPSRGLNTGELFF.

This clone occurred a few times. CDR3 sequence: CASSPPGERYEQYF. As DNA, the CDR3 is TGTGCCAGCAGTCCCCCAGGCGAACGGTACGAGCAGTACTTC. The chain joins TRBV6-2 or TRBV6-3 to TRBJ2-7; D gene unclear. V was cut by 5 bases and J by 4 bases, with 15 bases left in between. Germline values: CDR1 MNHEY, CDR2 SVGEGT. The length of the CDR3 is 14 residues.

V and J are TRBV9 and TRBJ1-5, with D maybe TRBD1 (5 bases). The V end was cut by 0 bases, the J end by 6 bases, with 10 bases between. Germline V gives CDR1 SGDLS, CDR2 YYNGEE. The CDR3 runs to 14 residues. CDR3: CASSVGQFGQPQHF. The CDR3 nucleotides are TGTGCCAGCAGCGTAGGACAGTTTGGTCAGCCCCAGCATTTT.

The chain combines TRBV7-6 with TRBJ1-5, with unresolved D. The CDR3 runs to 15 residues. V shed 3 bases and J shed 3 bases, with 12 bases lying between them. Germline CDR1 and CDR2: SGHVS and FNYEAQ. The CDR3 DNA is TGTGCCAGCAGCTTCGCCGCAGGTACCAATCAGCCCCAGCATTTT. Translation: CASSFAAGTNQPQHF.

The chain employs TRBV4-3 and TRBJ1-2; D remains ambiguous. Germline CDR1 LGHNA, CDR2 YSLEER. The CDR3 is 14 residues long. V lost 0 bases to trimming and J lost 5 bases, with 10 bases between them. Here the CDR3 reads CASSQDHGGYGYTF. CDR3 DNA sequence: TGCGCCAGCAGCCAAGATCATGGAGGATATGGCTACACCTTC.

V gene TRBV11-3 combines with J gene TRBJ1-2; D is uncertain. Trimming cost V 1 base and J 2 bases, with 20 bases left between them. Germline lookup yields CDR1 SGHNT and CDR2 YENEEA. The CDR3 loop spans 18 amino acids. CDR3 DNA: TGTGCCAGCAGCTTAGCTCCACTGCGGGATTTGTTAAACTATGGCTACACCTTC. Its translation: CASSLAPLRDLLNYGYTF.

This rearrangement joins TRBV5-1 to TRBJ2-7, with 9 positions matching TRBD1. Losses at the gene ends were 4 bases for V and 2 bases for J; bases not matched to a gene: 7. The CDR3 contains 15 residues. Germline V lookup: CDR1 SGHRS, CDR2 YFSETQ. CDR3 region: CASSLGDRVTYEQYF. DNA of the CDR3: TGCGCCAGCAGCCTGGGGGACAGGGTCACCTACGAGCAGTACTTC.

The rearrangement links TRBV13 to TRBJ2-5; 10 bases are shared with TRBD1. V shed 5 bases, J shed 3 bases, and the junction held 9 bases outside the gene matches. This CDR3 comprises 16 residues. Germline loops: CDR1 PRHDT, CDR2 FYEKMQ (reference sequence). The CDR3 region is CASSDRQGAMEETQYF. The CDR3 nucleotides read TGTGCCAGCAGCGACCGACAGGGGGCGATGGAAGAGACCCAGTACTTC.

CDR3 region: CASSFNTDSYEQYF. In DNA form, the CDR3 reads TGTGCCAGCAGCTTTAATACGGATTCCTACGAGCAGTACTTC. This sequence joins TRBV5-4 and TRBJ2-7; unclear D gene. This CDR3 region has 14 residues. Germline CDR1 SGHNT, CDR2 YYREEE (reference sequence). Trimming pared 2 bases from V and 1 base from J, leaving 10 bases between.

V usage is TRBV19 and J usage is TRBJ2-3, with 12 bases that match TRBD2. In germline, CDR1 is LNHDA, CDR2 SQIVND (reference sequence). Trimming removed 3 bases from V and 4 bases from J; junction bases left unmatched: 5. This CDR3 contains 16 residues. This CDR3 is CASSIPSGGAPDTQYF. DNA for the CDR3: TGTGCCAGTAGTATCCCTAGCGGGGGGGCCCCAGATACGCAGTATTTT.

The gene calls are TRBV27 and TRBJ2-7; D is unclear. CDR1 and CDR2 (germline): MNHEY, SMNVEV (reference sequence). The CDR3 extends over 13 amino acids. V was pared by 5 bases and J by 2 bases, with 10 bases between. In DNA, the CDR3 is TGTGCCAGCAGTGCCTTAGGCGCCTACGAGCAGTACTTC. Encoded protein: CASSALGAYEQYF.